The 25 T cell receptor beta chains below come from one sample, sequenced in a study of cytomegalovirus exposure and HLA in healthy donors. PCR used 60 Vbeta primers and 13 Jbeta primers. The table came from immunoSEQ multiplex PCR; TCRdb's copy has only in-frame clones and leaves some out. The sample lists 150,000 to 200,000 clones, around 81% occurring once. Sequencing was carried out using PBMCs. The origin of the receptors is a man aged 35 to 55 in good health and CMV-seronegative.

The chain recombines TRBV27 with TRBJ2-3; 10 bases agree with TRBD1. CDR1 and CDR2 from the germline V gene are MNHEY and SMNVEV (reference sequence). This CDR3 has 16 amino acids. Unmatched junction bases numbered 6, after V lost 3 bases and J lost 3 bases. CDR3 region: CASSFRGTGETDTQYF. The CDR3 DNA reads TGTGCCAGCAGTTTTAGAGGGACAGGGGAGACAGATACGCAGTATTTT.

This clone was seen just once. This chain uses TRBV7-2 with TRBJ1-2; tentatively, D is TRBD1 (6 bases). The germline V and J ends were trimmed by 6 bases and 4 bases, with 15 bases remaining between them. The CDR3 contains 14 residues. The V gene's germline CDR1 is SGHTA and CDR2 FQGNSA. The DNA of the CDR3 is TGTGCCAGCAGAAAGGGGGGGCTAAGCTATGGCTACACCTTC. Its translation: CASRKGGLSYGYTF. Full variable domain (remainder filled in from reference TRBV7-2 and TRBJ1-2): GAGVSQSPSNKVTEKGKDVELRCDPISGHTALYWYRQSLGQGLEFLIYFQGNSAPDKSGLPSDRFSAERTGGSVSTLTIQRTQQEDSAVYLCASRKGGLSYGYTFGSGTRLTVV.

In its sample, this clone was seen once. The chain has TRBV10-3 and TRBJ1-1, with 8 bases aligning to TRBD1. Looked up from germline, CDR1 is ENHRY and CDR2 is SYGVKD. The CDR3 has 15 amino acids. V was clipped by 7 bases and J by 4 bases; unmatched bases: 11. CDR3: CAITSDRVKGTEAFF. Written as DNA, the CDR3 is TGTGCCATCACTTCGGACAGGGTAAAAGGCACTGAAGCTTTCTTT.

This sequence joins TRBV6-1 and TRBJ2-2; D uncertain. Germline CDR1 MNHNS, CDR2 SASEGT. The CDR3 sequence is 16 residues long. Trimming removed 0 bases from V and 0 bases from J, with 8 bases in between. The CDR3 reads CASSEAARTNTGELFF. CDR3 bases: TGTGCCAGCAGTGAAGCCGCGCGGACGAACACCGGGGAGCTGTTTTTT.

The rearrangement links TRBV4-3 to TRBJ2-3, with TRBD2 matching 13 bases. CDR1 and CDR2 (germline): LGHNA, YSLEER. With 2 bases clipped from V and 4 bases from J, the junction kept 6 bases outside the gene matches. CDR3 length: 17 residues. CDR3 sequence reads: CASSQHPGLAGSDTQYF. In DNA form, the CDR3 reads TGCGCCAGCAGCCAACACCCGGGACTAGCGGGATCAGATACGCAGTATTTT.

The rearrangement links TRBV19 to TRBJ2-1; D is possibly TRBD2 (5 bases). Trimming left V 6 bases short and J 0 bases short, with 15 bases between. Germline values: CDR1 LNHDA, CDR2 SQIVND (reference sequence). The CDR3 loop spans 16 amino acids. The CDR3, as DNA: TGTGCCAGTAGCCCAAGTGGAGGAAGCTCCTACAATGAGCAGTTCTTC. This translates into CASSPSGGSSYNEQFF.

The chain uses TRBV5-1 and TRBJ2-5; 8 bases match TRBD2. The CDR3 covers 14 residues. The V and J ends lost 4 bases and 2 bases, in that order; junction bases with no gene match: 4. Germline CDR1 SGHRS, CDR2 YFSETQ. The CDR3, as DNA: TGCGCCAGCAGCCCGGGGGGGCCTCAAGAGACCCAGTACTTC. This sequence encodes CASSPGGPQETQYF.

This clone was seen only once. This chain links TRBV7-2 with TRBJ2-7; 10 bases align to TRBD1. The CDR3 sequence is 15 residues long. In germline, CDR1 is SGHTA, CDR2 FQGNSA. The V segment lost 4 bases and the J segment 2 bases; nucleotides outside the gene matches: 5. The CDR3 region has the DNA TGTGCCAGCAGCTATACCGGGACAGGGGCCTACGAGCAGTACTTC. Translation gives CASSYTGTGAYEQYF.

The V gene is TRBV30, the J gene TRBJ1-4; D is unresolved. The germline gives CDR1 GTSNPN, CDR2 SVGIG (reference sequence). The V end lost 2 bases, the J end lost 8 bases, and 12 bases lay between the germline ends. This CDR3 is 13 amino acids long. In DNA form, the CDR3 reads TGTGCCTGGAGTCGCCCCCAACAGGAAAAACTGTTTTTT. It specifies CAWSRPQQEKLFF. Looking up the rest from reference TRBV30 and TRBJ1-4 gives the full variable domain: SQTIHQWPATLVQPVGSPLSLECTVEGTSNPNLYWYRQAAGRGLQLLFYSVGIGQISSEVPQNLSASRPQDRQFILSSKKLLLSDSGFYLCAWSRPQQEKLFFGSGTQLSVL.

This sequence joins TRBV11-2 and TRBJ1-6, with 7 bases lining up with TRBD1. The V and J ends lost 4 bases and 12 bases, in that order; junction bases with no gene match: 9. Germline V CDR1 and CDR2: SGHAT, FQNNGV. The CDR3 consists of 14 residues. CDR3 bases: TGTGCCAGCAGCTCCCGACAGGGAGAGGTACCCCTCCACTTT. Protein: CASSSRQGEVPLHF.

V and J are TRBV11-2 and TRBJ2-7; D is ambiguous. Trimming shortened V by 1 base and J by 5 bases, and 6 bases separated the two germline ends. Germline CDR1 SGHAT, CDR2 FQNNGV. The CDR3 covers 12 residues. The CDR3 here is CASSLGPDEQYF. The CDR3 DNA follows: TGTGCCAGCAGCTTAGGCCCGGACGAGCAGTACTTC.

J is TRBJ2-1 and V is TRBV9; 9 nucleotides align to TRBD2. The CDR3 is 15 amino acids. The J segment lost 0 bases and the V segment lost 4 bases, leaving 2 bases of the junction unmatched. Germline V gives CDR1 SGDLS, CDR2 YYNGEE. Here the CDR3 DNA reads TGTGCCAGCAGCTCTAGCGGGGCCTCCTACAATGAGCAGTTCTTC. Its protein is CASSSSGASYNEQFF.

The V and J genes are TRBV6-5 and TRBJ1-2, with 7 bases identical to TRBD1. Trimming at V came to 4 bases and at J to 0 bases, leaving 8 bases not matched to a gene. Germline assignment: CDR1 MNHEY and CDR2 SVGAGI. This CDR3 comprises 16 residues. The CDR3 is CASSSANRGPNYGYTF. In DNA, the CDR3 is TGTGCCAGCAGTTCCGCAAACAGGGGTCCTAACTATGGCTACACCTTC.

This clone was counted a few times. The CDR3 DNA follows: TGTGCCAGCAGTTACGCCACAGGGGGCGACTATGGCTACACCTTC. Residues: CASSYATGGDYGYTF. J is TRBJ1-2 and V is TRBV6-6, with 9 nucleotides matching TRBD1. This CDR3 spans 15 amino acids. Germline V gene lookup returns CDR1 MNHNY and CDR2 SVGAGI (reference sequence). The trim removed 2 bases at V and 3 bases at J, leaving 4 bases unmatched.

This clone was detected a few times. The chain combines TRBV7-3 with TRBJ2-1, with 11 positions matching TRBD1. The V gene end was trimmed by 2 bases and the J gene end by 5 bases; junction bases not matched to a gene: 5. This CDR3 comprises 16 residues. Per germline, CDR1 SGHTA and CDR2 FQGTGA. Here the CDR3 DNA reads TGTGCCAGCAGCTTAGGGACAGGGGGTGGTCACAATGAGCAGTTCTTC. It codes for CASSLGTGGGHNEQFF.

This clone was detected only a few times. The chain has TRBV11-2 and TRBJ1-3; D perhaps matches TRBD1 (5 bases). The germline CDR1 and CDR2 sequences are SGHAT and FQNNGV. The length of the CDR3 is 15 residues. V was clipped by 1 base and J by 3 bases, with 10 bases between them. CDR3 nucleotides: TGTGCCAGCAGCTTAGGGCAGGGTCGTGGAAACACCATATATTTT. It specifies CASSLGQGRGNTIYF.

CDR3 region: CASSLRTRDTGEQYF. CDR3 sequence (DNA): TGTGCCAGTAGCCTACGCACCCGGGACACAGGCGAGCAGTACTTC. The gene calls are TRBV19 and TRBJ2-7; D is possibly TRBD1 (6 bases). V was shortened by 6 bases and J by 6 bases, with 21 bases between the two germline ends. Germline loops: CDR1 LNHDA, CDR2 SQIVND (reference sequence). The CDR3 spans 15 residues.

In its sample, this clone was seen a few times. The V gene is TRBV7-9, the J gene TRBJ2-2; D may be TRBD1 (6 bases). The ends were cut back, 2 bases at V and 3 bases at J, with 13 bases in the middle. CDR3 length: 16 residues. Germline CDR1 and CDR2: SEHNR and FQNEAQ (reference sequence). The CDR3 loop reads CASSLRGRGDTGELFF. The CDR3 region has the DNA TGTGCCAGCAGCTTACGGGGCAGGGGCGACACCGGGGAGCTGTTTTTT.

Worth noting for this clone: Within the sample, other DNA sequences also encode this same CDR3. V gene TRBV7-8 combines with J gene TRBJ2-5; D is unclear. The germline CDR1 and CDR2 sequences are SGHVS and FQNEAQ. V lost 4 bases and J lost 5, with 5 bases in between. This CDR3 region has 11 residues. The CDR3 reads CASSSRETQYF. The CDR3, as DNA: TGTGCCAGCAGCTCGCGGGAGACCCAGTACTTC.

This rearrangement joins TRBV7-9 to TRBJ2-1, with D possibly being TRBD1 (5 bases). The V end lost 2 bases, the J end lost 8 bases, and 13 bases lay between the germline ends. This CDR3 contains 14 residues. CDR1 is SEHNR, CDR2 FQNEAQ, per germline (reference sequence). The CDR3 reads CASSLLGALHEQFF. The CDR3 nucleotides are TGTGCCAGCAGCTTACTAGGGGCCCTCCATGAGCAGTTCTTC.

V and J are TRBV5-6 and TRBJ1-5; D gene ambiguous. The CDR3 totals 14 residues. Germline CDR1 reads SGHDT; CDR2 reads YYEEEE. Trimming shortened V by 5 bases and J by 0 bases, and 9 bases separated the two germline ends. CDR3 sequence reads: CASSRENSNQPQHF. The DNA for the CDR3 is TGTGCCAGCAGTAGGGAGAATAGCAATCAGCCCCAGCATTTT.

V and J are TRBV7-2 and TRBJ2-3, with D perhaps matching TRBD1 (5 bases). Trimming removed 1 base from V and 2 bases from J, with 7 bases in between. The CDR3 spans 14 residues. Looked up from germline, CDR1 is SGHTA and CDR2 is FQGNSA. The CDR3 region has the DNA TGTGCCAGCAGCTTAGGACAGCACACAGATACGCAGTATTTT. This translates into CASSLGQHTDTQYF.

This clone showed up just once. The J gene is TRBJ1-5, the V gene TRBV18, with a weak D call TRBD1 (6 bases). This CDR3 is 14 amino acids long. The V end lost 2 bases, the J end lost 7 bases, and 12 bases lay between the germline ends. CDR1 and CDR2 (germline): KGHSH, LQKENI. The CDR3 region has the DNA TGTGCCAGCTCACCAGCGGGGGCTGGGCAGCCCCAGCATTTT. Translating gives CASSPAGAGQPQHF.

This clone was seen only a few times. This sequence joins TRBV29-1 and TRBJ2-5; tentative D call: TRBD1 (6 bases). V was shortened by 2 bases and J by 7 bases, with 14 bases between the two germline ends. CDR1 is SQVTM, CDR2 ANQGSEA, per germline. The CDR3 is 13 residues long. The CDR3 DNA reads TGCAGCGTTGAAAGGGACACCATCGGGACCCAGTACTTC. Amino acid sequence: CSVERDTIGTQYF.

V usage is TRBV5-6 and J usage is TRBJ2-7; 7 bases match TRBD1. V lost 0 bases and J lost 4; bases outside the gene matches: 4. Germline V CDR1 and CDR2: SGHDT, YYEEEE. This CDR3 is 14 amino acids long. The CDR3 region has the DNA TGTGCCAGCAGCTTGGCGGGACAGCGATACGAGCAGTACTTC. Amino acid sequence: CASSLAGQRYEQYF.